The 9 T cell receptor beta chains reported below all come from one sample, sequenced in a study of cytotoxic CD8 clonotypes in ibrutinib-treated CLL. Produced via immunoSEQ multiplex PCR; TCRdb's table is partial and in-frame only. In the table there are roughly 150,000 clones, less than 85% of which are singletons. The input for sequencing was PBMCs, taken after 24 months of ibrutinib treatment. The receptors stem from a human donor with chronic lymphocytic leukemia.

V usage is TRBV9 and J usage is TRBJ1-2, with D uncertain. This CDR3 spans 13 amino acids. The ends were cut back, 1 base at V and 4 bases at J, with 8 bases in the middle. Germline V CDR1 and CDR2: SGDLS, YYNGEE. CDR3 bases: TGTGCCAGCAGCGTACAGGACTCCTATGGCTACACCTTC. Translation: CASSVQDSYGYTF.

The V call is TRBV7-3, the J call TRBJ1-1; the match to TRBD1 covers 7 bases. This CDR3 comprises 16 residues. V was pared by 4 bases and J by 1 base, with 9 bases of the junction left unmatched. Per the germline V gene, CDR1 is SGHTA and CDR2 is FQGTGA. The CDR3 protein is CASSSRTGQGNTEAFF. The CDR3 coding sequence is TGTGCCAGCAGCTCCCGGACAGGCCAGGGGAACACTGAAGCTTTCTTT.

The sample holds a few counts of this clone. The chain employs TRBV4-2 and TRBJ1-2, with D tentatively TRBD1 (5 bases). Trimming took off 0 bases at V and 5 bases at J, with 13 bases between the two ends. Germline V lookup: CDR1 LGHNA, CDR2 YNFKEQ. The CDR3 extends over 15 amino acids. CDR3 sequence (DNA): TGTGCCAGCAGCCAAGATCACATAAAGGGGTATGGCTACACCTTC. This translates into CASSQDHIKGYGYTF.

CDR3 in DNA: TGTGCCAGTGGACAGGGCTCCTACGAGCAGTACTTC. Translation: CASGQGSYEQYF. This chain connects TRBV6-6 to TRBJ2-7; 8 bases are shared with TRBD1. The V and J ends lost 9 bases and 0 bases, in that order; junction bases with no gene match: 1. This CDR3 comprises 12 residues. Germline CDR1 and CDR2: MNHNY and SVGAGI (reference sequence).

This clone has only one observation. J is TRBJ1-4 and V is TRBV21-1; no check of the table's D call, TRBD1, against the DNA was made. TRBV21-1 is recorded as a pseudogene. The length of the CDR3 is 17 residues. CDR3 coding DNA: TGTGCCAGCAGCACCGGCCCGTGTTGGGGCTTAGATGAAAAACTGTTTTTT. Translation gives CASSTGPCWGLDEKLFF.

A single count supports this clone. V usage is TRBV29-1 and J usage is TRBJ2-1; 7 nucleotides match TRBD1. In germline, CDR1 is SQVTM, CDR2 ANQGSEA. This CDR3 is built from 15 residues. Germline trimming cut 4 bases from V and 3 bases from J; bases unmatched to any gene: 9. This CDR3 reads CSVVGTGADYNEQFF. The DNA for the CDR3 is TGCAGCGTTGTAGGCACAGGGGCCGACTACAATGAGCAGTTCTTC.

This chain uses TRBV6-6 with TRBJ2-3, with TRBD2 as a possible D gene (5 bases). The germline gives CDR1 MNHNY, CDR2 SVGAGI (reference sequence). The CDR3 length is 13 residues. V lost 5 bases, J lost 4 bases, and 10 bases lay in between. CDR3 DNA sequence: TGTGCCAGCAGTCTGGACTTATCAGATACGCAGTATTTT. Its translation is CASSLDLSDTQYF.

The genes are TRBV29-1 and TRBJ1-4; no reliable D call. The CDR3 runs to 11 residues. V gave up 3 bases and J gave up 7 bases, with 6 bases separating them. CDR1 and CDR2 (germline): SQVTM, ANQGSEA. CDR3 DNA: TGCAGCGTTGAGGTTGTTGAAAAACTGTTTTTT. Translation gives CSVEVVEKLFF.

The J gene is TRBJ2-1, the V gene TRBV27; D is uncertain. Trimming took off 2 bases at V and 6 bases at J, with 8 bases between the two ends. The CDR3 has 13 amino acids. Germline V gene sequence: CDR1 MNHEY, CDR2 SMNVEV (reference sequence). The DNA for the CDR3 is TGTGCCAGCAGTTTAGGACGACCCAATGAGCAGTTCTTC. It codes for CASSLGRPNEQFF.